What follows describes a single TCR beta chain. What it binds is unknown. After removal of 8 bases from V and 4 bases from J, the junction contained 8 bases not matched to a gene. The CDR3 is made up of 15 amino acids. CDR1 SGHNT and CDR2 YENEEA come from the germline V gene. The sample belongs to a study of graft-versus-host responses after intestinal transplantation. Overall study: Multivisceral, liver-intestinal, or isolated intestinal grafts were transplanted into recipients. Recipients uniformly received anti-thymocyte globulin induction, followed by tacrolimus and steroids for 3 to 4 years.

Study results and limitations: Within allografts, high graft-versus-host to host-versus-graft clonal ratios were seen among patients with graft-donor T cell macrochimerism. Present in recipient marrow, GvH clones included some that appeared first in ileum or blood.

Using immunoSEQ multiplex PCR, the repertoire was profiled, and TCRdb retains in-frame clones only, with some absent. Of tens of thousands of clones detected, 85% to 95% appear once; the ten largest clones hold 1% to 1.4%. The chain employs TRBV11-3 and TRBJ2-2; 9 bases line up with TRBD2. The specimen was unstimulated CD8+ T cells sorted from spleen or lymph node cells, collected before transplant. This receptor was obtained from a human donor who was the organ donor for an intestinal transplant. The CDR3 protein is CASWGPSGVTGELFF. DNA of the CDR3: TGTGCCAGCTGGGGTCCTAGCGGGGTCACCGGGGAGCTGTTTTTT.